A single sample gave rise to the 31 T cell receptor beta chains below, sequenced in a study of T-cell reconstitution after alpha-beta-depleted transplantation in children. The TCRbeta library was prepared with unique molecular identifiers. MiXCR, applied by TCRdb to the PCR reads, yields one record per CDR3 protein. Among around 120,000 distinct CDR3 sequences listed, about 21% were seen once. The specimen was PBMCs, mostly from graft donor cells, collected 180 days after TCRalphabeta/CD19-depleted stem cell transplant. All receptors come from a male patient between 2 and 9 years old who had a stem cell transplant for chronic granulomatous disease, so the T cells may come from the graft donor.

This sequence joins TRBV5-6 and TRBJ1-6; 10 bases match TRBD1. The V gene end was trimmed by 3 bases and the J gene end by 8 bases; junction bases not matched to a gene: 8. The germline gives CDR1 SGHDT, CDR2 YYEEEE. The CDR3 totals 16 residues. The DNA for the CDR3 is TGTGCCAGCAGCTCGGACAGGGGGAGGTTCGATTCACCCCTCCACTTT. Its translation is CASSSDRGRFDSPLHF.

About this clonotype itself: One base away lies a much larger clone, so this may be a sequencing read error. The V call is TRBV29-1, the J call TRBJ1-1; no reliable D call. The CDR3 runs to 12 residues. From germline, CDR1 is SQVTM and CDR2 ANQGSEA. V lost 5 bases to trimming and J lost 5 bases, with 12 bases between them. The CDR3 reads CSVHPGGTEAFF. The CDR3 region has the DNA TGCAGCGTTCACCCTGGAGGAACTGAAGCTTTCTTT.

This clonotype was recorded at least ten times. In DNA form, the CDR3 reads TGCGCCAGCAGCTTAAACGACAGGGTTACGCAGTATTTT. Translation: CASSLNDRVTQYF. V and J are TRBV5-1 and TRBJ2-3, with 7 bases matching TRBD1. After removal of 2 bases from V and 8 bases from J, the junction contained 5 bases not matched to a gene. There are 13 residues in the CDR3. Germline V gene sequence: CDR1 SGHRS, CDR2 YFSETQ.

For the CDR3, the DNA is TGCGCCAGCAAGGCCGGGACAGGACCTCCGGCGAGCAATCAGCCCCAGCATTTT. This sequence encodes CASKAGTGPPASNQPQHF. J is TRBJ1-5 and V is TRBV10-2, with TRBD1 matching over 8 bases. V lost 7 bases, J lost 1 base, and 15 bases stayed unmatched. This CDR3 has 18 residues. Germline V gives CDR1 WSHSY, CDR2 SAAADI.

The rearrangement joins TRBV7-9 to TRBJ1-5, with D uncertain. Germline lookup yields CDR1 SEHNR and CDR2 FQNEAQ (reference sequence). The CDR3 sequence is 15 residues long. V was trimmed by 5 bases and J by 5 bases, leaving 16 bases between them. The CDR3 loop reads CASSGAADKYQPQHF. As DNA, the CDR3 is TGTGCCAGCAGCGGAGCGGCAGACAAGTATCAGCCCCAGCATTTT.

This clonotype was detected only a few times. CDR3 coding DNA: TGCAGTGTTCGCGGGGTTCAGGGAGGGCATGAAAAACTGTTTTTT. Its translation is CSVRGVQGGHEKLFF. This sequence joins TRBV20-1 and TRBJ1-4, with D maybe TRBD1 (5 bases). The CDR3 runs to 15 residues. V was pared by 7 bases and J by 6 bases, with 21 bases between. Per germline, CDR1 DFQATT and CDR2 SNEGSKA (reference sequence).

This clonotype has a single count. The rearrangement uses TRBV27 and TRBJ2-7, with TRBD2 identical over 7 bases. With V trimmed by 4 bases and J by 4 bases, 10 bases remained unmatched. CDR1 and CDR2 (germline): MNHEY, SMNVEV (reference sequence). This CDR3 region has 15 residues. CDR3 sequence: CASSWGGGPPYEQYF. CDR3 nucleotide sequence: TGTGCCAGCAGTTGGGGGGGAGGTCCTCCTTACGAGCAGTACTTC.

The rearrangement joins TRBV5-1 to TRBJ1-6, with D maybe TRBD1 (5 bases). CDR3 size: 15 residues. Trimming cost V 0 bases and J 7 bases, with 11 bases left between them. Germline loops: CDR1 SGHRS, CDR2 YFSETQ. The CDR3 here is CASSLGGKGNSPLHF. CDR3 sequence (DNA): TGCGCCAGCAGCTTGGGGGGGAAAGGAAATTCACCCCTCCACTTT. Drawing the rest from reference TRBV5-1 and TRBJ1-6, the complete variable domain is KAGVTQTPRYLIKTRGQQVTLSCSPISGHRSVSWYQQTPGQGLQFLFEYFSETQRNKGNFPGRFSGRQFSNSRSEMNVSTLELGDSALYLCASSLGGKGNSPLHFGNGTRLTVT.

This clonotype was seen only a few times. The chain is built from TRBV12-3 or TRBV12-4 and TRBJ2-2; no clear D gene. V lost 1 base, J lost 2 bases, and 5 bases lay in between. The CDR3 sequence is 14 residues long. This chain's CDR3 is CASSLDSNTGELFF. CDR3 coding DNA: TGTGCCAGCAGTTTAGACAGTAACACCGGGGAGCTGTTTTTT.

V and J are TRBV5-1 and TRBJ2-5; either TRBD1 or TRBD2 may fit D (6 bases each). This CDR3 contains 14 residues. Trimming took off 1 base at V and 5 bases at J, with 12 bases between the two ends. The V gene's germline CDR1 is SGHRS and CDR2 YFSETQ. DNA of the CDR3: TGCGCCAGCAGCTTGTTTAGGGGGGAGGAGACCCAGTACTTC. Protein product: CASSLFRGEETQYF.

This clonotype was recorded a few times. The J gene is TRBJ1-5, the V gene TRBV4-3, with D possibly being TRBD1 (6 bases). The CDR3 loop spans 15 amino acids. Germline V lookup: CDR1 LGHNA, CDR2 YSLEER. V lost 3 bases and J lost 5, with 14 bases in between. The DNA for the CDR3 is TGCGCCAGCAGCCACACTACAGGGCCCCATCAGCCCCAGCATTTT. Encoded protein: CASSHTTGPHQPQHF.

This clonotype was picked up one time. The chain uses TRBV7-6 and TRBJ2-3; 11 bases are a match to TRBD2. Germline values: CDR1 SGHVS, CDR2 FNYEAQ. Trimming took 5 bases from V and 3 from J; bases not matched to a gene: 13. The CDR3 has 18 residues. CDR3 amino acids: CASSLQPTSGRSTDTQYF. CDR3 bases: TGTGCCAGCAGCCTCCAGCCCACTAGCGGGAGAAGTACAGATACGCAGTATTTT.

The rearrangement joins TRBV10-3 to TRBJ2-7; D not resolved. The CDR3 extends over 13 amino acids. Germline V CDR1 and CDR2: ENHRY, SYGVKD. V was cut by 4 bases and J by 3 bases, with 10 bases left in between. The CDR3 region has the DNA TGTGCCATCAGTGCTCGGCCAAACTACGAGCAGTACTTC. Translating gives CAISARPNYEQYF.

This clonotype was seen just once. This chain connects TRBV6-2 or TRBV6-3 to TRBJ2-7; TRBD1 aligns across 8 bases. V lost 0 bases, J lost 3 bases, and 4 bases stayed unmatched. Germline CDR1 reads MNHEY; CDR2 reads SVGEGT. The CDR3 covers 15 residues. The DNA for the CDR3 is TGTGCCAGCAGTTACTCCTCTGGACAGGGCTACGAGCAGTACTTC. Translating gives CASSYSSGQGYEQYF.

This chain joins TRBV7-2 and TRBJ2-1, with TRBD2 matching over 7 bases. The ends lost 4 bases at V and 3 bases at J; junction bases unmatched: 6. This CDR3 is built from 15 residues. Germline loops: CDR1 SGHTA, CDR2 FQGNSA. The CDR3 nucleotides read TGTGCCAGCAGCTCCCGGGAGGTCCTCTACAATGAGCAGTTCTTC. Its protein product is CASSSREVLYNEQFF.

The chain carries TRBV20-1 and TRBJ2-7, with D perhaps being TRBD1 or TRBD2 (5 bases each). There are 13 residues in the CDR3. Germline loops: CDR1 DFQATT, CDR2 SNEGSKA (reference sequence). Deletions cut 2 bases from V and 2 bases from J, with 10 bases between. CDR3 sequence reads: CSARRGTTYEQYF. DNA of the CDR3: TGCAGTGCTAGACGGGGCACCACCTACGAGCAGTACTTC.

V gene TRBV2 combines with J gene TRBJ2-7, with D perhaps TRBD1 (6 bases). Germline CDR1 is SNHLY and CDR2 is FYNNEI. The CDR3 is 12 residues long. V was clipped by 8 bases and J by 1 base, with 9 bases between them. The CDR3 sequence: CASRDISYEQYF. For the CDR3, the DNA is TGTGCCAGCCGGGACATTTCCTACGAGCAGTACTTC.

The rearrangement links TRBV5-4 to TRBJ1-4; D is ambiguous. CDR3 length: 12 amino acids. Germline values: CDR1 SGHNT, CDR2 YYREEE (reference sequence). Trimming took 4 bases from V and 8 from J, leaving 9 bases between them. The CDR3 DNA follows: TGTGCCAGCAGCCCAGTCGGCGAAAAACTGTTTTTT. Its protein is CASSPVGEKLFF.

This chain joins TRBV27 and TRBJ2-7; 10 bases fit TRBD1. Germline V gene data show CDR1 as MNHEY and CDR2 as SMNVEV (reference sequence). The CDR3 extends over 14 amino acids. With 5 bases clipped from V and 5 bases from J, the junction kept 6 bases outside the gene matches. The DNA for the CDR3 is TGTGCCAGCAGTCCCGGGACAGGGGACAACGAGCAGTACTTC. Amino acids: CASSPGTGDNEQYF.

A single count supports this clonotype. The rearrangement uses TRBV29-1 and TRBJ1-2; 8 bases are a match to TRBD1. V dropped 6 bases and J dropped 8; count of bases not matched to a gene: 8. Germline assignment: CDR1 SQVTM and CDR2 ANQGSEA. This CDR3 has 12 amino acids. This chain's CDR3 is CSVPGGSGGYTF. The CDR3 DNA sequence: TGCAGCGTGCCAGGGGGCTCGGGAGGCTACACCTTC.

The rearrangement joins TRBV7-2 to TRBJ2-5; tentatively, D is TRBD1 (5 bases). Trimming left V 3 bases short and J 9 bases short, with 14 bases between. This CDR3 is 13 amino acids long. In germline, CDR1 is SGHTA, CDR2 FQGNSA. Here the CDR3 DNA reads TGTGCCAGCAGCTTTTCACAGGTCATGGCCCAGTACTTC. Amino acids: CASSFSQVMAQYF. The full variable domain, its missing parts supplied by reference TRBV7-2 and TRBJ2-5, is GAGVSQSPSNKVTEKGKDVELRCDPISGHTALYWYRQSLGQGLEFLIYFQGNSAPDKSGLPSDRFSAERTGGSVSTLTIQRTQQEDSAVYLCASSFSQVMAQYFGPGTRLLVL.

The CDR3 DNA reads as TGCAGTGCACAAGGACAGCGAGTTTACGAGCAGTACTTC. Its protein product is CSAQGQRVYEQYF. V is TRBV20-1 and J is TRBJ2-7; perhaps TRBD1 as D (6 bases). The CDR3 is 13 amino acids. Between the trimmed V and J ends, which lost 6 bases and 4 bases, there was a span of 16 bases. Germline CDR1 and CDR2: DFQATT and SNEGSKA (reference sequence).

This clonotype has more than one count but fewer than ten. This chain uses TRBV4-3 with TRBJ2-1; D possibly matches TRBD1 or TRBD2 (5 bases each). The V and J ends lost 1 base and 6 bases respectively, with 13 bases between them. The CDR3 spans 15 residues. In germline, CDR1 is LGHNA, CDR2 YSLEER. The CDR3 loop is CASSQARDGLNEQFF. As DNA, the CDR3 is TGCGCCAGCAGCCAAGCCCGGGACGGCCTCAATGAGCAGTTCTTC.

This clonotype was observed a few times. V and J are TRBV12-3 or TRBV12-4 and TRBJ2-7, with 9 bases matching TRBD2. Trimming at V came to 8 bases and at J to 4 bases, leaving 9 bases not matched to a gene. The CDR3 extends over 14 amino acids. The CDR3 spells CASGHSGRVYEQYF. CDR3 DNA: TGTGCCAGCGGACATAGCGGGAGAGTATACGAGCAGTACTTC.

This clonotype was observed many times. The V gene is TRBV10-3, the J gene TRBJ1-1; D possibly corresponds to TRBD1 (6 bases). The V end was cut by 2 bases, the J end by 0 bases, with 16 bases between. CDR1 and CDR2 (germline): ENHRY, SYGVKD. The CDR3 spans 17 residues. Here the CDR3 DNA reads TGTGCCATCAGTGAGCGCCGGAACAGGGAGGTGAACACTGAAGCTTTCTTT. Amino acid sequence: CAISERRNREVNTEAFF.

The V gene is TRBV18, the J gene TRBJ2-1, with 9 bases fitting TRBD2. Looked up from germline, CDR1 is KGHSH and CDR2 is LQKENI. This CDR3 region has 14 residues. J was trimmed by 8 bases and V by 4 bases; bases with no gene match: 6. CDR3 sequence: CASSLSGRIYEQFF. The CDR3 bases are TGTGCCAGCTCACTTAGCGGGAGAATTTATGAGCAGTTCTTC.

This clonotype was found a few times. The V gene is TRBV12-3 or TRBV12-4, the J gene TRBJ2-7; D may correspond to TRBD1 or TRBD2 (5 bases each). The CDR3 length is 14 residues. Trimming took off 3 bases at V and 6 bases at J, with 15 bases between the two ends. This chain's CDR3 is CASSLHGAFVEQYF. In DNA form, the CDR3 reads TGTGCCAGCAGTTTGCACGGGGCGTTTGTCGAGCAGTACTTC.

The V gene is TRBV7-3, the J gene TRBJ2-2, with no clear D. Germline-derived CDR1 and CDR2 are SGHTA and FQGTGA. The CDR3 runs to 14 residues. The V end lost 1 base, the J end lost 8 bases, and 11 bases lay between the germline ends. The DNA of the CDR3 is TGTGCCAGCAGCTTAAATCCCAGTGCGGGGGAGCTGTTTTTT. Protein product: CASSLNPSAGELFF. Full variable domain (rest looked up from reference TRBV7-3 and TRBJ2-2): GAGVSQTPSNKVTEKGKYVELRCDPISGHTALYWYRQSLGQGPEFLIYFQGTGAADDSGLPNDRFFAVRPEGSVSTLKIQRTERGDSAVYLCASSLNPSAGELFFGEGSRLTVL.

The chain links TRBV5-1 to TRBJ2-6; D is ambiguous. Germline V gene sequence: CDR1 SGHRS, CDR2 YFSETQ. The CDR3 covers 16 residues. V lost 1 base and J lost 0, with 8 bases in between. This chain's CDR3 is CASSLKFNSGANVLTF. CDR3 nucleotides: TGCGCCAGCAGCTTGAAGTTCAACTCTGGGGCCAACGTCCTGACTTTC.

This clonotype was observed a handful of times. For the CDR3, the DNA is TGTGCTAGTGGTTTGGGGACTAGCAGCTACAATGAGCAGTTCTTC. Translated, it gives CASGLGTSSYNEQFF. V usage is TRBV12-5 and J usage is TRBJ2-1; 8 bases line up with TRBD2. Trimming removed 1 base from V and 3 bases from J; junction bases left unmatched: 2. The CDR3 spans 15 residues. Germline lookup yields CDR1 LGHNT and CDR2 FRNRAP.

This clonotype has a handful of counts. The rearrangement uses TRBV20-1 and TRBJ2-1, with 9 bases matching TRBD2. The junction had 8 bases not matched to a gene; V was cut back by 3 bases and J by 5 bases. CDR3 size: 15 residues. Germline lookup yields CDR1 DFQATT and CDR2 SNEGSKA (reference sequence). The CDR3 reads CSASYGTSNHNEQFF. The CDR3 DNA follows: TGCAGTGCTAGTTATGGGACTAGCAATCACAATGAGCAGTTCTTC.